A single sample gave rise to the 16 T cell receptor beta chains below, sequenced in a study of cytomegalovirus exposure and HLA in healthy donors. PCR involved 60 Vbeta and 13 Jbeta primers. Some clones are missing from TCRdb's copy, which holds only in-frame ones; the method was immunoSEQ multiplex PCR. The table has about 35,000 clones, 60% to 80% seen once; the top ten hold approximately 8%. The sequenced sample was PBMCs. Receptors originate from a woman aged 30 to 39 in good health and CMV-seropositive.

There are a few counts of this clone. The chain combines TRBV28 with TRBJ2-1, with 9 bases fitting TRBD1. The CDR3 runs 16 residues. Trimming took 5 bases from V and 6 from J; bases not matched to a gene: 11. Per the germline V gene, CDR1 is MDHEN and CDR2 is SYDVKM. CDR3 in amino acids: CASSDSGQGLGNEQFF. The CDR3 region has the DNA TGTGCCAGCAGTGACTCGGGACAGGGATTAGGCAATGAGCAGTTCTTC.

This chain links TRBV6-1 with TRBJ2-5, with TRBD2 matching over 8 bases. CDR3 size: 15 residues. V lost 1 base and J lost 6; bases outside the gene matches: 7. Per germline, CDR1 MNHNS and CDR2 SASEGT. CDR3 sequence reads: CASSEVTGGPQTQYF. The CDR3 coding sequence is TGTGCCAGCAGTGAAGTTACGGGGGGGCCGCAGACCCAGTACTTC.

The CDR3 DNA reads TGTGCCAGCAGTCTAGCGGGAGCCTACGAGCAGTACTTC. It translates to CASSLAGAYEQYF. This chain links TRBV6-1 with TRBJ2-7; 10 nucleotides match TRBD2. The CDR3 is made up of 13 amino acids. The germline V gene has CDR1 MNHNS and CDR2 SASEGT. V gave up 5 bases and J gave up 2 bases; unmatched junction bases: 0.

The CDR3 loop reads CASSVTRTNIQYF. CDR3 bases: TGTGCCAGCAGCGTGACTAGAACAAACATTCAGTACTTC. The gene calls are TRBV5-6 and TRBJ2-4; possibly TRBD2 for D (6 bases). The CDR3 runs to 13 residues. The germline CDR1 and CDR2 sequences are SGHDT and YYEEEE. Trimming pared 4 bases from V and 6 bases from J, leaving 11 bases between.

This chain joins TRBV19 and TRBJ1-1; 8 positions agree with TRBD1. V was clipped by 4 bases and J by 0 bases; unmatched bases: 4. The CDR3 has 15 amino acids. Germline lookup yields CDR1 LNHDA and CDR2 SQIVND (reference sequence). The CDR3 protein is CASSTRDRMNTEAFF. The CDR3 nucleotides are TGTGCCAGTAGTACAAGGGACAGGATGAACACTGAAGCTTTCTTT.

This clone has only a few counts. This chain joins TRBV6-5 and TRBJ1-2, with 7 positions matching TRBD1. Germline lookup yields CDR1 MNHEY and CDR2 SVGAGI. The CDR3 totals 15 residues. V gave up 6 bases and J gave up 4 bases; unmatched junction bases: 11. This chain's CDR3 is CASRVDRDPSYGYTF. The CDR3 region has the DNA TGTGCCAGCAGGGTAGACAGGGACCCTTCCTATGGCTACACCTTC.

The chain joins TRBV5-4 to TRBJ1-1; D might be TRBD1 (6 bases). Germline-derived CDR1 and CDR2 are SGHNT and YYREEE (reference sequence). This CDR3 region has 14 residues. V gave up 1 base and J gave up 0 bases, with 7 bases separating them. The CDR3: CASSLTGMNTEAFF. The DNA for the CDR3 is TGTGCCAGCAGCTTGACAGGGATGAACACTGAAGCTTTCTTT.

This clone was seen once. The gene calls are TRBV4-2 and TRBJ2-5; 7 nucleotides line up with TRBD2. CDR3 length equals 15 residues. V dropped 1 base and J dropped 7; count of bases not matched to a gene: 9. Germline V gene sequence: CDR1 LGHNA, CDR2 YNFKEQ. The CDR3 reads CASSQARGSAVTQYF. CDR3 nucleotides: TGTGCCAGCAGCCAAGCACGCGGGAGTGCCGTGACCCAGTACTTC.

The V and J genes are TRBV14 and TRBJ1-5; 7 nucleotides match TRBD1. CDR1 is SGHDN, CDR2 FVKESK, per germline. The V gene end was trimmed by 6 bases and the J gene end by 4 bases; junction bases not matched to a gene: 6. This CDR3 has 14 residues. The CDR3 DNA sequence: TGTGCCAGCAGTTCCGGGACAGCAAATCAGCCCCAGCATTTT. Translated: CASSSGTANQPQHF.

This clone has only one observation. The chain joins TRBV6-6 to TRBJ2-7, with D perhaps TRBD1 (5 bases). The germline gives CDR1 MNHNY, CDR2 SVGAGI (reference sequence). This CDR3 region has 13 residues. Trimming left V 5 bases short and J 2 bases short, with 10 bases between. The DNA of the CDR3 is TGTGCCAGCAGTATCAGGGTTCCCTACGAGCAGTACTTC. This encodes CASSIRVPYEQYF.

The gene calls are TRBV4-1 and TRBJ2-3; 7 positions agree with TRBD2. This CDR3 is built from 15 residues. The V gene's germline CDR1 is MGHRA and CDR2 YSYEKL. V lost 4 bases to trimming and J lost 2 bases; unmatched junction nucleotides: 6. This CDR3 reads CASSPQTSPTDTQYF. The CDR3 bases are TGCGCCAGCAGCCCGCAGACTAGCCCCACAGATACGCAGTATTTT.

The CDR3 nucleotides read TGCGCCAGCAGTGAGTCGGGAGCGGGAGGGATATCCTACAATGAGCAGTTCTTC. It yields the protein CASSESGAGGISYNEQFF. This sequence joins TRBV10-1 and TRBJ2-1; 10 bases match TRBD2. The CDR3 extends over 18 amino acids. V was clipped by 0 bases and J by 1 base; unmatched bases: 6. CDR1 is WNHNN, CDR2 SYGVQD, per germline (reference sequence).

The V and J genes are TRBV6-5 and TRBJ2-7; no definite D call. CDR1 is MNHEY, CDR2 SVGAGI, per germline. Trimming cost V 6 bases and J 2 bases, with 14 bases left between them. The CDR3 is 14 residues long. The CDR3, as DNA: TGTGCCAGCAGACCAGAGGAGCTTGCCTACGAGCAGTACTTC. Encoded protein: CASRPEELAYEQYF.

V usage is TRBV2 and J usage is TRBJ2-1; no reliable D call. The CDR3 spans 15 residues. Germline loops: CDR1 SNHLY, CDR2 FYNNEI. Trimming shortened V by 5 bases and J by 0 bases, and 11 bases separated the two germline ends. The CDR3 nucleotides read TGTGCCAGCAGTCCCGACTGGAGCTCCTACAATGAGCAGTTCTTC. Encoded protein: CASSPDWSSYNEQFF.

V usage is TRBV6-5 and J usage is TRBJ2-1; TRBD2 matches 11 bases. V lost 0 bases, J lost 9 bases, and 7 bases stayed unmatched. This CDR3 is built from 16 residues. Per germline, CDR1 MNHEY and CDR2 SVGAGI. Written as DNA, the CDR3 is TGTGCCAGCAGTTACTCGGTGGGGACTAGCGGACGTGAGCAGTTCTTC. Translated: CASSYSVGTSGREQFF.

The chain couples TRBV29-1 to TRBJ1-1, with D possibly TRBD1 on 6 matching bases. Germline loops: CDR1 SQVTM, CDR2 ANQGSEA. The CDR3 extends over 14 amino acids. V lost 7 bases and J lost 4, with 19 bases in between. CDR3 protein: CSDSNRVGFTEAFF. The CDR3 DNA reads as TGCAGCGACTCCAACAGGGTCGGTTTCACTGAAGCTTTCTTT. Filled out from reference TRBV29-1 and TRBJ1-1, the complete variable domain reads SAVISQKPSRDICQRGTSLTIQCQVDSQVTMMFWYRQQPGQSLTLIATANQGSEATYESGFVIDKFPISRPNLTFSTLTVSNMSPEDSSIYLCSDSNRVGFTEAFFGQGTRLTVV.